This entry lists 8 T cell receptor beta chains sequenced from one sample in a study of vaccination effects on CD4 cells after COVID-19. These receptors have no known antigen. Sequencing followed a ViraFEST assay step that expanded antigen-specific CD4+ T cells with viral peptide pools. CD4+ T cells were isolated after less than 13 days of culture. Assay used: immunoSEQ multiplex PCR; TCRdb lists only in-frame clones, some missing. There are fewer than 65,000 clones in the sample; roughly four fifths occur only once, and about 2.5% lies in the top ten. Sequenced material: CD4+ T cells from PBMCs cultured with HCoV-229E spike peptides, taken before COVID-19 vaccination. Every receptor here comes from a human donor who received a COVID-19 vaccine.

This chain uses TRBV6-5 with TRBJ2-5; D not resolved. Trimming cost V 5 bases and J 5 bases, with 15 bases left between them. The germline V gene encodes CDR1 MNHEY and CDR2 SVGAGI. CDR3 length equals 14 residues. The CDR3 protein is CASSKLQGGETQYF. For the CDR3, the DNA is TGTGCCAGCAGTAAACTCCAAGGCGGCGAGACCCAGTACTTC.

The rearrangement joins TRBV6-2 or TRBV6-3 to TRBJ1-5; TRBD1 matches 8 bases. Germline V lookup: CDR1 MNHEY, CDR2 SVGEGT. The CDR3 spans 14 residues. Trimming removed 2 bases from V and 7 bases from J; junction bases left unmatched: 4. CDR3 nucleotide sequence: TGTGCCAGCAGTTACGTGGACAGGGACCAGCCCCAGCATTTT. Residues: CASSYVDRDQPQHF.

The CDR3 sequence is CASSGTTFVEQYV. The CDR3 DNA follows: TGTGCCAGCAGTGGGACTACTTTTGTGGAGCAGTACGTC. V gene TRBV2 combines with J gene TRBJ2-7, with a tentative D call TRBD2 (6 bases). V was pared by 4 bases and J by 7 bases, with 14 bases between. Germline values: CDR1 SNHLY, CDR2 FYNNEI. The CDR3 loop spans 13 amino acids.

The rearrangement joins TRBV13 to TRBJ2-2; 9 nucleotides agree with TRBD1. Unmatched junction bases numbered 2, after V lost 3 bases and J lost 3 bases. Germline V gives CDR1 PRHDT, CDR2 FYEKMQ (reference sequence). The CDR3 is made up of 15 amino acids. The CDR3, as DNA: TGTGCCAGCAGCTTTCGGGACAGGGACACCGGGGAGCTGTTTTTT. It is translated as CASSFRDRDTGELFF.

The chain links TRBV29-1 to TRBJ1-1; D not resolved. CDR3 size: 12 residues. The germline gives CDR1 SQVTM, CDR2 ANQGSEA. V lost 2 bases to trimming and J lost 7 bases, with 11 bases between them. The CDR3 region has the DNA TGCAGCGTTGAACATGGTGGGGATGAAGCTTTCTTT. Amino acid sequence: CSVEHGGDEAFF.

J is TRBJ2-3 and V is TRBV18; the match to TRBD2 covers 7 bases. CDR1 and CDR2 (germline): KGHSH, LQKENI. The V segment lost 1 base and the J segment 1 base; nucleotides outside the gene matches: 8. The CDR3 has 17 residues. Here the CDR3 DNA reads TGTGCCAGCTCACCACAACGGATCAGCGGGGGCACAGATACGCAGTATTTT. This encodes CASSPQRISGGTDTQYF.

The V and J genes are TRBV12-3 or TRBV12-4 and TRBJ1-2; D ambiguous. The CDR3 length is 12 residues. V gave up 1 base and J gave up 3 bases, with 3 bases separating them. For the CDR3, the DNA is TGTGCCAGCAGTTTAGAGGACTATGGCTACACCTTC. It translates to CASSLEDYGYTF.

The genes are TRBV5-4 and TRBJ2-2; 11 nucleotides agree with TRBD1. Looked up from germline, CDR1 is SGHNT and CDR2 is YYREEE (reference sequence). The V and J ends lost 0 bases and 4 bases, in that order; junction bases with no gene match: 5. The CDR3 covers 17 residues. The CDR3 reads CASSLATGTGGTGELFF. The CDR3, as DNA: TGTGCCAGCAGCTTGGCGACCGGGACAGGGGGCACCGGGGAGCTGTTTTTT.